This T cell receptor beta chain was documented in a study of T cell repertoires in cytomegalovirus infection. Study-wide points: HLA-C-restricted CMV clonotypes gave the most frequent clonotype in two of eight donors.

TCRdb re-derived calls from the reads in MiXCR, one entry per CDR3 protein. The repertoire holds about 190,000 distinct CDR3 sequences, with about a tenth as singletons. The CDR3 contains 15 residues. Germline CDR1 reads SGHTA; CDR2 reads FQGNSA. The V gene end was trimmed by 6 bases and the J gene end by 3 bases; junction bases not matched to a gene: 9. Comments on this clonotype: Its target is not known.

The gene calls are TRBV7-2 and TRBJ1-2; 8 nucleotides match TRBD1. The sequenced sample was PBMCs. The source is a human donor in good health (CMV status not recorded). Some clones in this sample may be carry-over from other donors' samples. The CDR3 loop reads CASSRGQGPDYGYTF. CDR3 nucleotides: TGTGCCAGCAGTCGTGGACAGGGCCCTGACTATGGCTACACCTTC. The full variable domain, completed using reference TRBV7-2 and TRBJ1-2, is GAGVSQSPSNKVTEKGKDVELRCDPISGHTALYWYRQSLGQGLEFLIYFQGNSAPDKSGLPSDRFSAERTGGSVSTLTIQRTQQEDSAVYLCASSRGQGPDYGYTFGSGTRLTVV.